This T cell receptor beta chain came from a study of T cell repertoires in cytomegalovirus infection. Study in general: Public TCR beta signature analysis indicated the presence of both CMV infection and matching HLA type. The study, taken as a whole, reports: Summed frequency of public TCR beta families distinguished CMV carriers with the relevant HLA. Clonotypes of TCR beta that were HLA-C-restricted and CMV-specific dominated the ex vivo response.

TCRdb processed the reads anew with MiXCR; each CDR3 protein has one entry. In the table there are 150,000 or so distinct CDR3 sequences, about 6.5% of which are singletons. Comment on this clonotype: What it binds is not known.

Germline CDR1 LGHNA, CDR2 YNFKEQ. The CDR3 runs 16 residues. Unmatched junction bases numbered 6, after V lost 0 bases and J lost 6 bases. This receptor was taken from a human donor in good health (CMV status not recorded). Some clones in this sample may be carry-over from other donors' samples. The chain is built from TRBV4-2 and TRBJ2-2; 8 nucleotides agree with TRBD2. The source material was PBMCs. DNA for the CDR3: TGTGCCAGCAGCCAAGAAGGAGCGGGGGTTGCCGGGGAGCTGTTTTTT. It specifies CASSQEGAGVAGELFF.